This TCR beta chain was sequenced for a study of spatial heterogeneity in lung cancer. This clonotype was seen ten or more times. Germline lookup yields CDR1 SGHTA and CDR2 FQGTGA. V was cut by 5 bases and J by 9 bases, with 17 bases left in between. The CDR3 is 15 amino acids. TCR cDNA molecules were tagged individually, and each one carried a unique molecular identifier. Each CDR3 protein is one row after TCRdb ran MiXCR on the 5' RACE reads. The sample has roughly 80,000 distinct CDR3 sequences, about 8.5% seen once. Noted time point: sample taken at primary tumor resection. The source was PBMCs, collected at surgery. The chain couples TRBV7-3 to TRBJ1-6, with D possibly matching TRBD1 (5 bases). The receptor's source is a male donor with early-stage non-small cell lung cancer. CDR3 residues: CASSPGVQAGSPLHF. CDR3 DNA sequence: TGTGCCAGCAGCCCCGGGGTACAGGCGGGTTCACCCCTCCACTTT.